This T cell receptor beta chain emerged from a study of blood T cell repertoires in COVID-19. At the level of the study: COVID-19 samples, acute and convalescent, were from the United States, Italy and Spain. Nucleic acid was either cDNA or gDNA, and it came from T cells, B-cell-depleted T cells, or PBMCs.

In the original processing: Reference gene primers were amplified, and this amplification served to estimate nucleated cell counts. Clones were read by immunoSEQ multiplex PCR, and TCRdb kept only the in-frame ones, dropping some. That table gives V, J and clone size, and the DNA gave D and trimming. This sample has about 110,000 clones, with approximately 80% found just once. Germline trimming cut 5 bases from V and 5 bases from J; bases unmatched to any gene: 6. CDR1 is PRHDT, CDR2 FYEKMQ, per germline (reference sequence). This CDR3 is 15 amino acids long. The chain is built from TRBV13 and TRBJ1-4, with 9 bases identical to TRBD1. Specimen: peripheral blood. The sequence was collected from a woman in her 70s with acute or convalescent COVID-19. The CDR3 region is CASSSRDRANEKLFF. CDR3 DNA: TGTGCCAGCAGCAGCCGGGACAGGGCAAATGAAAAACTGTTTTTT.